The following is a T cell receptor (beta chain) sequence with its context. This entry comes from a study of shared T cell receptors in the human thymus. The method was immunoSEQ multiplex PCR; TCRdb's version includes in-frame clones alone and lacks a portion of them. This sample carries over 65,000 clones, roughly 96% of them seen once, and the ten largest clones take about 0.036%. The CDR3 is 12 amino acids. Trimming shortened V by 3 bases and J by 9 bases, and 9 bases separated the two germline ends. CDR1 is LNHDA and CDR2 is SQIVND in the germline V gene (reference sequence). The source of this sequence is a human donor. Sequenced input: thymocytes. This chain uses TRBV19 with TRBJ2-1, with D hard to call. This chain's CDR3 is CASSIFDCEQFF. CDR3 DNA: TGTGCCAGTAGTATCTTCGATTGTGAGCAGTTCTTC. The complete variable domain, with remaining parts taken from reference TRBV19 and TRBJ2-1, reads DGGITQSPKYLFRKEGQNVTLSCEQNLNHDAMYWYRQDPGQGLRLIYYSQIVNDFQKGDIAEGYSVSREKKESFPLTVTSAQKNPTAFYLCASSIFDCEQFFGPGTRLTVL.